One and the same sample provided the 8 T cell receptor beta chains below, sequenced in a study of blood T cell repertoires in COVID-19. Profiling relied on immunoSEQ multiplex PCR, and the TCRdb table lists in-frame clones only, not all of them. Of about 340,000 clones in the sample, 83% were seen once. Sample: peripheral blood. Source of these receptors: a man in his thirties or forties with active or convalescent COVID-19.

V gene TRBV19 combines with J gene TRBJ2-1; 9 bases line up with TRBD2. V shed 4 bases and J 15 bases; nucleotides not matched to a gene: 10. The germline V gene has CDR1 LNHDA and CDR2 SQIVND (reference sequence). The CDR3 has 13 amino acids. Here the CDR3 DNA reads TGTGCCAGTAGTACCGCCGCGGGAGGGTGGATGTTCTTC. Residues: CASSTAAGGWMFF. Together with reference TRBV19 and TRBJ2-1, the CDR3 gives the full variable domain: DGGITQSPKYLFRKEGQNVTLSCEQNLNHDAMYWYRQDPGQGLRLIYYSQIVNDFQKGDIAEGYSVSREKKESFPLTVTSAQKNPTAFYLCASSTAAGGWMFFGPGTRLTVL.

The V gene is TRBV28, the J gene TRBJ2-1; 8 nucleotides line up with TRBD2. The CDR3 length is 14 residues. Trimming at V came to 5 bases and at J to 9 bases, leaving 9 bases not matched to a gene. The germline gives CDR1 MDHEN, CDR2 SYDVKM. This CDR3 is CASSPLSGKGEQFF. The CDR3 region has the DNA TGTGCCAGCAGTCCCCTTAGCGGGAAGGGTGAGCAGTTCTTC.

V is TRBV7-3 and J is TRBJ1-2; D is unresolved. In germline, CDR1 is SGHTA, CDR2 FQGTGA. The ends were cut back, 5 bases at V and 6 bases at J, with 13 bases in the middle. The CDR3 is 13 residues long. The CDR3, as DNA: TGTGCCAGCAGCGACGGGATGAGAGATGGCTACACCTTC. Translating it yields CASSDGMRDGYTF.

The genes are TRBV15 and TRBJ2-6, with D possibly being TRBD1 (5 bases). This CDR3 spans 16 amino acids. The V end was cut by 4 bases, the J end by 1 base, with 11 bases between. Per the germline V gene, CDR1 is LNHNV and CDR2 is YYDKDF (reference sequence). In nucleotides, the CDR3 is TGTGCCACCAGCACTTCCCAGGGTTCTGGGGCCAACGTCCTGACTTTC. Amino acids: CATSTSQGSGANVLTF.

CDR3: CASSFGLGLAGGEQYF. The CDR3 coding sequence is TGTGCCAGCAGTTTCGGACTAGGACTAGCGGGAGGGGAGCAGTACTTC. The V call is TRBV28, the J call TRBJ2-7, with 15 bases that match TRBD2. CDR1 is MDHEN and CDR2 is SYDVKM in the germline V gene. The CDR3 has 16 residues. J was trimmed by 7 bases and V by 3 bases; bases with no gene match: 7.

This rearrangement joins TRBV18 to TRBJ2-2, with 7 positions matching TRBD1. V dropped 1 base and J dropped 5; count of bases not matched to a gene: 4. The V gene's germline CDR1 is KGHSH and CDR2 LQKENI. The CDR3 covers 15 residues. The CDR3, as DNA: TGTGCCAGCTCACCACTGGGACAGACTACCGGGGAGCTGTTTTTT. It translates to CASSPLGQTTGELFF.

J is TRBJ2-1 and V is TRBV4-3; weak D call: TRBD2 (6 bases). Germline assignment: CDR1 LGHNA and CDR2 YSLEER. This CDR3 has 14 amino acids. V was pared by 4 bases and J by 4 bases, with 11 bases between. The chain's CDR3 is CASSPGAGYNEQFF. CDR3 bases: TGCGCCAGCAGCCCCGGCGCGGGGTACAATGAGCAGTTCTTC.

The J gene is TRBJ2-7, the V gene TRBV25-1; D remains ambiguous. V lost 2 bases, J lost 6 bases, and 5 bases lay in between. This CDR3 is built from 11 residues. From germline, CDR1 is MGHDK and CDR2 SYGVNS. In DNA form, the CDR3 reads TGTGCCAGCAGTGAAGGGCGCGAGCAGTACTTC. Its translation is CASSEGREQYF.